The sequence of this TCR beta chain was determined in a study of shared clonotypes between healthy human individuals. Study-wide findings and caveats: It was the few donors that limited the genetic and exposure-history diversity represented. Blood was the sole source, and tissue repertoires probably differ.

The CDR3 is 13 amino acids. The V gene lost 4 bases and the J gene lost 1 base, with 5 bases spanning the gap. Germline lookup yields CDR1 SGHTA and CDR2 FQGNSA. Libraries were prepared by immunoSEQ multiplex PCR; TCRdb keeps only in-frame clonotypes and omits some of them. This sample has 2 million to 2.5 million clones, with approximately 96% found just once. As for this clone: Its antigen is unidentified.

Sample: naive CD4+ T cells sorted from blood. Documented subset: CD45RA+ positively selected. This receptor was identified in a man aged 18 to 30 in good health. The rearrangement links TRBV7-2 to TRBJ1-5, with D uncertain. The DNA of the CDR3 is TGTGCCAGCAGCTCCGCCAGCAATCAGCCCCAGCATTTT. Protein: CASSSASNQPQHF.